This section outlines one T cell receptor (beta chain) sequence together with its context. From germline, CDR1 is LNHDA and CDR2 SQIVND (reference sequence). CDR3 size: 15 residues. V lost 7 bases, J lost 5 bases, and 12 bases stayed unmatched. The data were obtained in a study of shared clonotypes between healthy human individuals. Study details: With ages of 18 to 49, the donors were a couple of women and three men.

Profiled with immunoSEQ multiplex PCR; TCRdb holds only in-frame clones, not every one. Seen here are approximately 2.5 million clones, under 95% observed once, and the top ten hold roughly 0.39%. The chain links TRBV19 to TRBJ1-2, with TRBD1 matching over 8 bases. The sample consisted of naive CD4+ T cells from PBMCs. Regarding subset: CD45RA+ positively selected. This TCR was recovered from a man younger than 30 in good health. Some clones in this sample may be carry-over from other donors' samples. The CDR3 here is CASKKGVTGAYGYTF. CDR3 DNA sequence: TGTGCCAGTAAGAAGGGGGTGACAGGGGCTTATGGCTACACCTTC. The complete variable domain, with remaining parts taken from reference TRBV19 and TRBJ1-2, reads DGGITQSPKYLFRKEGQNVTLSCEQNLNHDAMYWYRQDPGQGLRLIYYSQIVNDFQKGDIAEGYSVSREKKESFPLTVTSAQKNPTAFYLCASKKGVTGAYGYTFGSGTRLTVV.